This T cell receptor beta chain is drawn from a study of blood T cell repertoires in COVID-19. As originally analysed: Estimation of nucleated cell counts was performed using reference gene primer amplification. Sequenced by immunoSEQ multiplex PCR; TCRdb stores in-frame clones only, minus some. V and J calls and clone size are given by that table; D and trimming were obtained from the DNA. Counted here are roughly 180,000 clones, 80% to 90% occurring once; the ten biggest clones make up roughly 8.6%. The CDR3 totals 14 residues. CDR1 SGHAT and CDR2 FQDESV come from the germline V gene (reference sequence). Trimming stripped 5 bases from V and 6 bases from J, with 14 bases between.

This receptor was identified in a man aged 60 to 69 with acute or convalescent COVID-19. The gene calls are TRBV11-1 and TRBJ2-1; weak D call: TRBD1 (6 bases). The material sequenced was peripheral blood. CDR3 DNA sequence: TGTGCCAGCAGCCCCAGAGACAGGTCCAATGAGCAGTTCTTC. It yields the protein CASSPRDRSNEQFF. Full variable domain (missing parts from reference TRBV11-1 and TRBJ2-1): EAEVAQSPRYKITEKSQAVAFWCDPISGHATLYWYRQILGQGPELLVQFQDESVVDDSQLPKDRFSAERLKGVDSTLKIQPAELGDSAMYLCASSPRDRSNEQFFGPGTRLTVL.